The clone carrying this T cell receptor (beta chain) was seen only a few times. These data belong to a study of blood T cells in healthy people across ages. After removal of 3 bases from V and 3 bases from J, the junction contained 5 bases not matched to a gene. CDR1 and CDR2 from the germline V gene are SNHLY and FYNNEI. This CDR3 spans 15 amino acids. Per-sample yields of isolated PBMCs were at least 6.5 million. The use of a sample-barcoded 5' primer and a J-beta primer mix characterized a second PCR of about 7 to 12 cycles. TCRdb analysed the 5' RACE reads with MiXCR anew, one entry per CDR3 protein. The sample records approximately 810,000 distinct CDR3 sequences, around 36% being singletons.

The sample consisted of blood. The chain has TRBV2 and TRBJ2-7; the match to TRBD1 covers 10 bases. This clonotype originated in a man younger than 35 in good health. The CDR3 is CASSDVGQGYYEQYF. The CDR3 DNA reads TGTGCCAGCAGTGATGTGGGACAGGGGTACTACGAGCAGTACTTC.